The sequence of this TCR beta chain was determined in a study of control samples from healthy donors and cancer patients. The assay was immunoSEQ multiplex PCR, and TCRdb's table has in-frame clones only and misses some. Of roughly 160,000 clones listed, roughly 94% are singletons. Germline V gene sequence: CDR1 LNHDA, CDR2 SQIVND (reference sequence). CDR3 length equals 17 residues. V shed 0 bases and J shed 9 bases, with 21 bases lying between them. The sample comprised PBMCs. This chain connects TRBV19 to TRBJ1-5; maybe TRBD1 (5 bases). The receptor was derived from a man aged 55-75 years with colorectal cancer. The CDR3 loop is CASSIDQRGQVLWPQHF. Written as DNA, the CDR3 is TGTGCCAGTAGTATAGATCAAAGGGGTCAGGTATTATGGCCCCAGCATTTT.